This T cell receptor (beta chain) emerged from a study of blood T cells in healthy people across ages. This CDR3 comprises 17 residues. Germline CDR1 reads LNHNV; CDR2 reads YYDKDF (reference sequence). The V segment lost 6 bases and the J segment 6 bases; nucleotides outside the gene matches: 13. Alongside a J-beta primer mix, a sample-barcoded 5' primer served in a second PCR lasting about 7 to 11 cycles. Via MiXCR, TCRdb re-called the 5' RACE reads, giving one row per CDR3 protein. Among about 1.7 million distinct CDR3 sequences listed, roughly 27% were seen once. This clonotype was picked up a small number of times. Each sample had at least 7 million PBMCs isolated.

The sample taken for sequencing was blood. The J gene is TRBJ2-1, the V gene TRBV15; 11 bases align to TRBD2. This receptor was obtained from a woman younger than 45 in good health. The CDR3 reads CATRLPLGLAGGNEQFF. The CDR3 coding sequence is TGTGCCACCAGGTTGCCTCTGGGGCTAGCGGGAGGCAATGAGCAGTTCTTC.